These 28 T cell receptor beta chains share one sample of origin, sequenced in a study of T cell responses to AZD1222 COVID-19 vaccine. Produced via immunoSEQ multiplex PCR; TCRdb's table is partial and in-frame only. The table has about 100,000 clones, approximately 87% seen once. The sample in question was peripheral blood, obtained on day 0 of AZD1222 vaccination. These TCRs come from an adult in good health.

CDR3 nucleotides: TGCGCCAGCAACCCGGGACAGCAAGTAAACACTGAAGCTTTCTTT. Translation: CASNPGQQVNTEAFF. J is TRBJ1-1 and V is TRBV5-1, with 7 bases lining up with TRBD1. This CDR3 spans 15 amino acids. V was clipped by 6 bases and J by 2 bases; unmatched bases: 10. Germline assignment: CDR1 SGHRS and CDR2 YFSETQ.

The V gene is TRBV5-1, the J gene TRBJ2-3; the D gene is possibly TRBD1 (5 bases). Germline loops: CDR1 SGHRS, CDR2 YFSETQ. V dropped 3 bases and J dropped 5 bases, with 19 bases sitting between them. The CDR3 spans 16 residues. CDR3 in DNA: TGCGCCAGCAGCTCAAGGCCAGCCCCCAGGGTAGATACGCAGTATTTT. It encodes CASSSRPAPRVDTQYF.

The rearrangement joins TRBV5-1 to TRBJ1-5; no clear D. This CDR3 region has 13 residues. Germline CDR1 is SGHRS and CDR2 is YFSETQ. V lost 0 bases and J 9 bases, leaving 10 bases between the germline ends. This chain's CDR3 is CASSLDGTGPQHF. For the CDR3, the DNA is TGCGCCAGCAGCTTGGACGGCACGGGGCCCCAGCATTTT.

The rearrangement joins TRBV5-6 to TRBJ2-7, with D possibly called TRBD1 or TRBD2 (6 bases each). CDR3 length equals 12 residues. Germline V lookup: CDR1 SGHDT, CDR2 YYEEEE. Deletions cut 4 bases from V and 6 bases from J, with 11 bases between. The DNA for the CDR3 is TGTGCCAGCAGCCCGCCGGGGGCCGAGCAGTACTTC. Protein sequence: CASSPPGAEQYF.

The chain joins TRBV29-1 to TRBJ2-2, with 7 positions matching TRBD1. The CDR3 consists of 15 residues. The J segment lost 2 bases and the V segment lost 0 bases, leaving 3 bases of the junction unmatched. Germline CDR1 SQVTM, CDR2 ANQGSEA. The CDR3 nucleotides read TGCAGCGTTGAAGATCAGGGGGTCAACACCGGGGAGCTGTTTTTT. Translated: CSVEDQGVNTGELFF.

This clone was counted between two and nine times. J is TRBJ1-3 and V is TRBV6-5; the D is unclear. The CDR3 totals 12 residues. Germline V gene sequence: CDR1 MNHEY, CDR2 SVGAGI. The V end was cut by 5 bases, the J end by 1 base, with 3 bases between. This CDR3 is CASSQSGNTIYF. CDR3 bases: TGTGCCAGCAGTCAATCTGGAAACACCATATATTTT.

The chain joins TRBV7-5 to TRBJ2-4. TRBV7-5 is a pseudogene locus. This CDR3 comprises 16 residues. CDR3 residues: CARSLGETVAKNIQYF. In nucleotides, the CDR3 is TGTGCCAGAAGCTTAGGGGAGACAGTAGCCAAAAACATTCAGTACTTC.

The chain carries TRBV4-1 and TRBJ1-2; D not resolved. CDR3 length: 15 residues. Germline V gene sequence: CDR1 MGHRA, CDR2 YSYEKL. V was shortened by 0 bases and J by 2 bases, with 10 bases between the two germline ends. CDR3 DNA sequence: TGCGCCAGCAGCCAAGAAGACCGCCCGAACTATGGCTACACCTTC. Translation gives CASSQEDRPNYGYTF.

The rearrangement joins TRBV11-3 to TRBJ1-4; D is uncertain. Germline V CDR1 and CDR2: SGHNT, YENEEA. The CDR3 totals 15 residues. Trimming stripped 1 base from V and 4 bases from J, with 10 bases between. As DNA, the CDR3 is TGTGCCAGCAGCTTAGCGGCCGGGAATAATGAAAAACTGTTTTTT. Amino acids: CASSLAAGNNEKLFF.

The chain couples TRBV5-6 to TRBJ2-1, with a tentative D call TRBD2 (5 bases). Germline values: CDR1 SGHDT, CDR2 YYEEEE. The CDR3 loop spans 16 amino acids. V was cut by 4 bases and J by 8 bases, with 22 bases left in between. CDR3 nucleotide sequence: TGTGCCAGCAGCATTCCGACTCAAACGGGATCTCATGAGCAGTTCTTC. This encodes CASSIPTQTGSHEQFF. The variable domain in full, with the rest retrieved from reference TRBV5-6 and TRBJ2-1, is DAGVTQSPTHLIKTRGQQVTLRCSPKSGHDTVSWYQQALGQGPQFIFQYYEEEERQRGNFPDRFSGHQFPNYSSELNVNALLLGDSALYLCASSIPTQTGSHEQFFGPGTRLTVL.

The chain couples TRBV2 to TRBJ1-6; D is undetermined. With 8 bases removed from V and 10 bases from J, the gap between germline ends came to 12 bases. Per germline, CDR1 SNHLY and CDR2 FYNNEI. The length of the CDR3 is 12 residues. CDR3 amino acids: CASQRVRSPLHF. The CDR3 DNA reads as TGTGCCAGCCAACGGGTTCGGTCACCCCTCCACTTT.

The chain couples TRBV9 to TRBJ2-3, with 9 bases identical to TRBD1. In germline, CDR1 is SGDLS, CDR2 YYNGEE. V lost 4 bases to trimming and J lost 2 bases; unmatched junction nucleotides: 5. The CDR3 contains 15 residues. CDR3 protein: CASSSGTGTTDTQYF. CDR3 nucleotide sequence: TGTGCCAGCAGCTCCGGGACAGGGACCACAGATACGCAGTATTTT.

The chain links TRBV11-2 to TRBJ2-7; TRBD1 is a possible D gene (5 bases). Trimming left V 1 base short and J 4 bases short, with 5 bases between. The germline V gene encodes CDR1 SGHAT and CDR2 FQNNGV. The CDR3 has 12 amino acids. The CDR3 loop is CASSLAGYEQYF. In nucleotides, the CDR3 is TGTGCCAGCAGCTTAGCAGGGTACGAGCAGTACTTC.

This clone appeared once. The rearrangement links TRBV10-3 to TRBJ1-1, with no clear D. V was pared by 4 bases and J by 3 bases, with 6 bases between. The V gene's germline CDR1 is ENHRY and CDR2 SYGVKD. The CDR3 covers 12 residues. The CDR3 reads CAISASHTEAFF. The CDR3 coding sequence is TGTGCCATCAGTGCCAGTCACACTGAAGCTTTCTTT.

This chain uses TRBV19 with TRBJ1-3; no clear D. The germline V and J ends were trimmed by 9 bases and 0 bases, with 12 bases remaining between them. This CDR3 has 14 amino acids. Germline lookup yields CDR1 LNHDA and CDR2 SQIVND (reference sequence). The CDR3 DNA follows: TGTGCCAGCCTCCCCGCGTCCTCTGGAAACACCATATATTTT. Translation: CASLPASSGNTIYF.

This chain joins TRBV2 and TRBJ1-2; 10 bases map to TRBD1. From germline, CDR1 is SNHLY and CDR2 FYNNEI. The V and J ends lost 5 bases and 4 bases, in that order; junction bases with no gene match: 10. The CDR3 runs 16 residues. The CDR3, as DNA: TGTGCCAGCAGTCTGACCGGACAGGGGGTACTCTATGGCTACACCTTC. Its protein product is CASSLTGQGVLYGYTF.

This rearrangement joins TRBV30 to TRBJ2-3; 12 bases are a match to TRBD2. CDR1 and CDR2 (germline): GTSNPN, SVGIG (reference sequence). The CDR3 covers 17 residues. V was pared by 1 base and J by 6 bases, with 11 bases of the junction left unmatched. The CDR3: CAWSDSLAGGPLDTQYF. CDR3 DNA sequence: TGTGCCTGGAGTGATTCGCTAGCGGGAGGGCCGTTGGATACGCAGTATTTT. Looking up the rest from reference TRBV30 and TRBJ2-3 gives the full variable domain: SQTIHQWPATLVQPVGSPLSLECTVEGTSNPNLYWYRQAAGRGLQLLFYSVGIGQISSEVPQNLSASRPQDRQFILSSKKLLLSDSGFYLCAWSDSLAGGPLDTQYFGPGTRLTVL.

This clone was observed a few times. V gene TRBV5-1 combines with J gene TRBJ2-1; 8 nucleotides line up with TRBD2. CDR1 is SGHRS, CDR2 YFSETQ, per germline. V lost 3 bases and J lost 9; bases outside the gene matches: 14. The CDR3 is made up of 16 amino acids. The CDR3 DNA is TGCGCCAGCAGCTCTCCCGGGACTAGGACTGAGGTTGAGCAGTTCTTC. Protein: CASSSPGTRTEVEQFF.

The chain carries TRBV5-1 and TRBJ1-1, with a possible D match to TRBD1 (6 bases). The V and J ends lost 4 bases and 0 bases respectively, with 13 bases between them. The CDR3 extends over 15 amino acids. Germline CDR1 and CDR2: SGHRS and YFSETQ. The CDR3 region has the DNA TGCGCCAGCAGCGCAGGGGACGGGATGAACACTGAAGCTTTCTTT. Its protein product is CASSAGDGMNTEAFF. The complete variable domain, with remaining parts taken from reference TRBV5-1 and TRBJ1-1, reads KAGVTQTPRYLIKTRGQQVTLSCSPISGHRSVSWYQQTPGQGLQFLFEYFSETQRNKGNFPGRFSGRQFSNSRSEMNVSTLELGDSALYLCASSAGDGMNTEAFFGQGTRLTVV.

This chain joins TRBV5-6 and TRBJ1-2; no clear D. V lost 2 bases and J lost 1, with 0 bases in between. Looked up from germline, CDR1 is SGHDT and CDR2 is YYEEEE. The CDR3 has 11 amino acids. CDR3 bases: TGTGCCAGCAGCTTTAACTATGGCTACACCTTC. Its protein product is CASSFNYGYTF.

The chain employs TRBV6-2 or TRBV6-3 and TRBJ1-2; no reliable D call. CDR3 size: 14 residues. CDR1 and CDR2 from the germline V gene are MNHEY and SVGEGT. V lost 5 bases and J lost 0, with 10 bases in between. DNA for the CDR3: TGTGCCAGCAGTCACACTCTAGCTAACTATGGCTACACCTTC. This gives the protein CASSHTLANYGYTF.

The V gene is TRBV9, the J gene TRBJ2-1; 8 nucleotides agree with TRBD2. The CDR3 extends over 16 amino acids. The junction had 8 bases not matched to a gene; V was cut back by 4 bases and J by 2 bases. From germline, CDR1 is SGDLS and CDR2 YYNGEE. CDR3 sequence reads: CASSPGGGGPYNEQFF. The CDR3 bases are TGTGCCAGCAGCCCCGGGGGGGGAGGGCCCTACAATGAGCAGTTCTTC.

The chain uses TRBV9 and TRBJ2-2; 7 positions agree with TRBD1. CDR1 is SGDLS, CDR2 YYNGEE, per germline. This CDR3 spans 14 amino acids. Germline trimming cut 3 bases from V and 6 bases from J; bases unmatched to any gene: 5. The CDR3 is CASSAVTGPGELFF. CDR3 bases: TGTGCCAGCAGCGCCGTGACAGGGCCCGGGGAGCTGTTTTTT. Full variable domain (outside the CDR3, taken from reference TRBV9 and TRBJ2-2): DSGVTQTPKHLITATGQRVTLRCSPRSGDLSVYWYQQSLDQGLQFLIQYYNGEERAKGNILERFSAQQFPDLHSELNLSSLELGDSALYFCASSAVTGPGELFFGEGSRLTVL.

The chain couples TRBV28 to TRBJ2-3, with 7 bases aligning to TRBD2. The CDR3 has 18 residues. With V trimmed by 4 bases and J by 0 bases, 13 bases remained unmatched. The V gene's germline CDR1 is MDHEN and CDR2 SYDVKM. DNA of the CDR3: TGTGCCAGCAGTTCCGCGGGAGTAGGGTTGAGAAGCACAGATACGCAGTATTTT. Translation gives CASSSAGVGLRSTDTQYF.

Turning to this clone: A much larger clone is a single base away; this may be a read error. The CDR3: CASSPKGDTEAFF. CDR3 bases: TGTGCCAGCAGCCCCAAAGGGGACACTGAAGCTTTCTTT. The chain has TRBV3-1 (or the pseudogene TRBV3-2) and TRBJ1-1, with D maybe TRBD1 (5 bases). This CDR3 has 13 residues. The V gene lost 4 bases and the J gene lost 3 bases, with 9 bases spanning the gap. Germline V gene data show CDR1 as LGHDT and CDR2 as YNNKEL (reference sequence).

CDR3 coding DNA: TGCGCCAGCAGACACCGGGACTTGAACACTGAAGCTTTCTTT. Its protein is CASRHRDLNTEAFF. The rearrangement joins TRBV5-1 to TRBJ1-1; TRBD1 might be the D (5 bases). The length of the CDR3 is 14 residues. V was trimmed by 5 bases and J by 0 bases, leaving 11 bases between them. CDR1 is SGHRS, CDR2 YFSETQ, per germline.

This clone was found once. Here the CDR3 reads CASSWGTADRRFASYQHF. CDR3 nucleotides: TGTGCCAGCAGTTGGGGAACCGCGGACAGGCGGTTCGCATCGTACCAGCATTTT. This chain joins TRBV27 and TRBJ1-5; 7 bases agree with TRBD1. The V and J ends lost 4 bases and 12 bases, in that order; junction bases with no gene match: 24. Per the germline V gene, CDR1 is MNHEY and CDR2 is SMNVEV (reference sequence). This CDR3 comprises 18 residues.

This rearrangement joins TRBV18 to TRBJ2-5, with D maybe TRBD2 (6 bases). Germline CDR1 reads KGHSH; CDR2 reads LQKENI. The CDR3 loop spans 17 amino acids. V lost 0 bases, J lost 2 bases, and 16 bases lay in between. The CDR3 DNA follows: TGTGCCAGCTCACCACCGCGGGACGGGAATAGGCAAGAGACCCAGTACTTC. Translated: CASSPPRDGNRQETQYF.